This T cell receptor beta chain appears in the sequencing data of a study of cytomegalovirus exposure and HLA in healthy donors. TCRdb's table, derived via immunoSEQ multiplex PCR, lists solely in-frame clones and lacks some. The sample carries 86,000 or so clones, 90% to 96% recorded once. Germline V CDR1 and CDR2: MNHEY, SMNVEV (reference sequence). The V gene lost 5 bases and the J gene lost 8 bases, with 13 bases spanning the gap. The CDR3 has 13 residues. This receptor was obtained from a young man in good health and CMV-seropositive. V usage is TRBV27 and J usage is TRBJ2-1; D not resolved. Sequences were obtained from PBMCs. The CDR3 region is CASSQSRRHEQFF. CDR3 nucleotides: TGTGCCAGCAGTCAGTCCCGGAGACATGAGCAGTTCTTC.